The 14 T cell receptor beta chains given below trace back to one sample, sequenced in a study of T cells in localized non-small cell lung cancer. Libraries were prepared by immunoSEQ multiplex PCR; TCRdb keeps only in-frame clonotypes and omits some of them. The table includes approximately 15,000 clones, approximately 85% detected once. Material: peripheral blood, obtained before any cancer treatment. Receptors originate from a woman aged 40-69 years with stage I lung adenocarcinoma.

The V and J genes are TRBV6-5 and TRBJ2-2; 9 nucleotides agree with TRBD1. The V and J ends lost 6 bases and 1 base, in that order; junction bases with no gene match: 3. In germline, CDR1 is MNHEY, CDR2 SVGAGI. The CDR3 contains 15 residues. The CDR3 bases are TGTGCCAGCAGAAGACAGGGGGTGAACACCGGGGAGCTGTTTTTT. This encodes CASRRQGVNTGELFF.

The chain recombines TRBV6-1 with TRBJ2-2, with D possibly being TRBD1 (6 bases). The V end lost 5 bases, the J end lost 4 bases, and 14 bases lay between the germline ends. The CDR3 has 15 residues. Germline CDR1 reads MNHNS; CDR2 reads SASEGT. CDR3 DNA sequence: TGTGCCAGCAGTCCGTGGACAGATATCACCGGGGAGCTGTTTTTT. Translating gives CASSPWTDITGELFF.

J is TRBJ2-2 and V is TRBV9; a weak D match, TRBD1 (5 bases). V was cut by 2 bases and J by 4 bases, with 18 bases left in between. This CDR3 has 17 amino acids. Looked up from germline, CDR1 is SGDLS and CDR2 is YYNGEE. CDR3 nucleotide sequence: TGTGCCAGCAGCGTGCAAGCCTTTCAGGGCCTCACCGGGGAGCTGTTTTTT. This sequence encodes CASSVQAFQGLTGELFF.

This clone came up a few times. CDR3 loop: CASSLARGRTYEQYF. CDR3 sequence (DNA): TGTGCCAGCAGCTTGGCCAGGGGACGGACCTACGAGCAGTACTTC. The chain combines TRBV5-8 with TRBJ2-7; perhaps TRBD1 as D (6 bases). Germline lookup yields CDR1 SGHTS and CDR2 YDEGEE. V shed 0 bases and J shed 2 bases, with 12 bases lying between them. The CDR3 covers 15 residues.

This clone is judged medium-sized (0.01 to 0.1%). The V gene is TRBV7-9, the J gene TRBJ2-3, with D perhaps TRBD2 (6 bases). The V end lost 3 bases, the J end lost 4 bases, and 14 bases lay between the germline ends. The CDR3 is 15 residues long. From germline, CDR1 is SEHNR and CDR2 FQNEAQ (reference sequence). The CDR3 region is CASSFLALLADTQYF. The CDR3 nucleotides are TGTGCCAGCAGCTTCCTAGCGCTCCTGGCAGATACGCAGTATTTT.

The chain combines TRBV7-2 with TRBJ1-5; D gene ambiguous. CDR1 and CDR2 (germline): SGHTA, FQGNSA. Trimming pared 1 base from V and 9 bases from J, leaving 7 bases between. This CDR3 has 12 amino acids. DNA of the CDR3: TGTGCCAGCAGCTTAGGGGCTGGGCCCCAGCATTTT. Protein: CASSLGAGPQHF.

The chain has TRBV7-2 and TRBJ1-1; possibly TRBD1 for D (6 bases). This CDR3 comprises 15 residues. CDR1 and CDR2 (germline): SGHTA, FQGNSA. The V end was cut by 1 base, the J end by 1 base, with 10 bases between. CDR3 loop: CASSLVGTQNTEAFF. The CDR3 coding sequence is TGTGCCAGCAGCTTAGTGGGGACACAGAACACTGAAGCTTTCTTT.

The chain combines TRBV10-3 with TRBJ1-1; tentative D call: TRBD1 (5 bases). Deletions cut 7 bases from V and 3 bases from J, with 12 bases between. Germline V gene data show CDR1 as ENHRY and CDR2 as SYGVKD. This CDR3 comprises 13 residues. The CDR3 sequence: CAINQGLDTEAFF. In DNA, the CDR3 is TGTGCCATCAATCAGGGTCTCGACACTGAAGCTTTCTTT.

The table lists this clone with a few counts. This chain connects TRBV5-1 to TRBJ1-2; no clear D. Germline lookup yields CDR1 SGHRS and CDR2 YFSETQ. Deletions cut 1 base from V and 0 bases from J, with 7 bases between. This CDR3 is built from 14 residues. This CDR3 is CASSLSRANYGYTF. In nucleotides, the CDR3 is TGCGCCAGCAGCTTGAGCCGTGCTAACTATGGCTACACCTTC.

The genes are TRBV7-9 and TRBJ1-2; D possibly corresponds to TRBD1 (5 bases). The CDR3 is 13 residues long. Trimming shortened V by 5 bases and J by 7 bases, and 14 bases separated the two germline ends. The germline gives CDR1 SEHNR, CDR2 FQNEAQ (reference sequence). This CDR3 reads CASSPQQATGYTF. CDR3 in DNA: TGTGCCAGCAGCCCTCAACAGGCCACTGGCTACACCTTC.

The chain uses TRBV6-5 and TRBJ2-2; D is undetermined. This CDR3 is 15 amino acids long. Per the germline V gene, CDR1 is MNHEY and CDR2 is SVGAGI. Trimming cost V 7 bases and J 4 bases, with 16 bases left between them. The CDR3, as DNA: TGTGCCAGCACTGTCGCCAGGTCGCCCACCGGGGAGCTGTTTTTT. Its translation is CASTVARSPTGELFF.

The chain employs TRBV4-2 and TRBJ1-1; D may be TRBD1 (6 bases). Germline CDR1 and CDR2: LGHNA and YNFKEQ. The ends were cut back, 1 base at V and 12 bases at J, with 15 bases in the middle. The CDR3 totals 13 residues. CDR3 sequence: CASSQGGALRPFF. The CDR3 coding sequence is TGTGCCAGCAGCCAAGGGGGGGCTCTTCGCCCTTTCTTT.

The chain has TRBV5-1 and TRBJ2-5, with 7 bases aligning to TRBD1. CDR3 size: 17 residues. V shed 7 bases, J shed 3 bases, and the junction held 18 bases outside the gene matches. Germline loops: CDR1 SGHRS, CDR2 YFSETQ. CDR3 DNA sequence: TGCGCCAGCGTAACAGGGGCGAGTGCAGGTGGGAAAGAGACCCAGTACTTC. Amino acids: CASVTGASAGGKETQYF.

This clone was observed once. The rearrangement links TRBV19 to TRBJ1-5; 7 bases match TRBD1. CDR1 LNHDA and CDR2 SQIVND come from the germline V gene (reference sequence). This CDR3 is 13 amino acids long. J gave up 8 bases and V 9 bases, and 10 bases lay outside the gene matches. The CDR3 reads CASNRGPGEPQHF. The CDR3 nucleotides read TGTGCCAGCAACAGGGGCCCAGGGGAGCCCCAGCATTTT.